The clone carrying this T cell receptor (beta chain) was observed at least ten times. The target antigen is unknown. This sample was included in a study of CD8 T cells in ankylosing spondylitis. Regarding the study as a whole: Within peripheral blood, clones linked to disease were CD8+ and relatively rare.

The V gene's germline CDR1 is SGHRS and CDR2 YFSETQ. V was trimmed by 0 bases and J by 8 bases, leaving 8 bases between them. The CDR3 contains 13 residues. One entry per CDR3 protein results from TCRdb running MiXCR on the 5' RACE reads. There are about 160,000 distinct CDR3 sequences in the sample; about a sixth occur only once, and approximately 7.8% lies in the top ten. This chain uses TRBV5-1 with TRBJ1-4; D unclear. Specimen: blood, either unsorted or a sorted T cell fraction (not recorded which). The source is a male donor with ankylosing spondylitis or in good health (not recorded which). The CDR3 region is CASSLESSEKLFF. The CDR3 DNA sequence: TGCGCCAGCAGCTTGGAATCTAGCGAAAAACTGTTTTTT.